A selection of T cell receptor beta chains follows, all from one sample in a study of blood T cell repertoires in COVID-19. Clones were read by immunoSEQ multiplex PCR, and TCRdb kept only the in-frame ones, dropping some. The table includes around 370,000 clones, about 90% detected once. Sequences were obtained from peripheral blood. Source of these receptors: a woman younger than 30 who had recovered from COVID-19. Each CDR3 is given with its conserved first and last residue. The D gene is left open where the match is weak. Size is omitted from some rows. Given values are once, few, many or a class for expanded clones.

NA	TRBV7-7	TRBJ1-1	TRBD1	CASSDGQGMSFF	TGTGCCAGCAGCGACGGACAGGGAATGTCTTTCTTT
NA	TRBV9	TRBJ2-2	NA	CASSVGPLANTGELFF	TGTGCCAGCAGCGTAGGTCCACTAGCGAACACCGGGGAGCTGTTTTTT
NA	TRBV5-5	TRBJ2-1	NA	CASSRIPGSTYNEQFF	TGTGCCAGCAGCCGGATCCCCGGGAGCACCTACAATGAGCAGTTCTTC
NA	TRBV4-1	TRBJ2-1	TRBD2	CASSQAGTSVYNEQFF	TGCGCCAGCAGCCAGGCCGGGACTAGCGTTTACAATGAGCAGTTCTTC
NA	TRBV2	TRBJ1-4	NA	CASSWDTAATNEKLFF	TGTGCCAGCAGTTGGGACACGGCTGCAACTAATGAAAAACTGTTTTTT
once	TRBV7-9	TRBJ2-6	NA	CASSRQESSFRSGANVLTF	TGTGCCAGCAGCCGGCAGGAGTCTAGCTTTCGCTCTGGGGCCAACGTCCTGACTTTC
NA	TRBV5-4	TRBJ2-6	NA	CASSLSISGANVLTF	TGTGCCAGCAGCTTGTCTATTTCTGGGGCCAACGTCCTGACTTTC
NA	TRBV11-3	TRBJ1-1	TRBD1	CASSFTGGITSEAFF	TGTGCCAGCAGCTTTACAGGGGGGATTACTAGTGAAGCTTTCTTT
NA	TRBV4-2	TRBJ1-5	TRBD1	CASSPNRGSNQPQHF	TGTGCCAGCAGCCCCAACAGGGGCAGCAATCAGCCCCAGCATTTT
NA	TRBV7-9	TRBJ1-4	NA	CASSKDGGWSEKLFF	TGTGCCAGCAGCAAAGACGGAGGTTGGAGTGAAAAACTGTTTTTT
NA	TRBV5-1	TRBJ2-1	TRBD2	CASSSVLPSGRSHNEQFF	TGCGCCAGCAGCTCTGTTCTTCCTAGCGGGAGATCCCACAATGAGCAGTTCTTC
NA	TRBV2	TRBJ1-2	TRBD1	CASSSQGVSYGYTF	TGTGCCAGCTCTTCCCAGGGGGTTAGCTATGGCTACACCTTC
NA	TRBV19	TRBJ2-2	TRBD2	CASKRLAGEIGELFF	TGTGCCAGTAAGCGACTAGCGGGAGAGATCGGGGAGCTGTTTTTT
NA	TRBV7-8	TRBJ2-5	TRBD1	CASSLGGQGGETQYF	TGTGCCAGCAGCTTAGGGGGACAGGGCGGCGAGACCCAGTACTTC
NA	TRBV5-1	TRBJ2-1	TRBD2	CASSPTGTSGRARDNEQFF	TGCGCCAGCAGCCCAACCGGGACTAGCGGGAGGGCCAGAGACAATGAGCAGTTCTTC
NA	TRBV4-1	TRBJ1-4	NA	CASSQGPRAPNEKLFF	TGCGCCAGCAGCCAGGGTCCGAGGGCGCCTAATGAAAAACTGTTTTTT
NA	TRBV10-3	TRBJ2-1	NA	CAISYSDTSSYNEQFF	TGTGCCATCAGCTACTCAGACACAAGCTCCTACAATGAGCAGTTCTTC
NA	TRBV4-3	TRBJ1-2	NA	CASSGGRSDGYTF	TGCGCCAGCAGCGGGGGCAGGTCGGATGGCTACACCTTC
NA	TRBV14	TRBJ1-2	TRBD1	CASSQDQAGGLYGYTF	TGTGCCAGCAGCCAAGACCAAGCAGGGGGCCTCTATGGCTACACCTTC
NA	TRBV9	TRBJ2-2	NA	CASSVGTIGTGELFF	TGTGCCAGCAGCGTGGGGACAATTGGCACCGGGGAGCTGTTTTTT
NA	TRBV7-2	TRBJ2-5	TRBD2	CASSLGGRARETQYF	TGTGCCAGCAGCTTAGGCGGGAGGGCCCGTGAGACCCAGTACTTC
once	TRBV7-2	TRBJ2-1	TRBD1	CASSLQGVRYNEQFF	TGTGCCAGCAGCTTGCAGGGGGTTCGGTACAATGAGCAGTTCTTC
NA	TRBV6-2/TRBV6-3	TRBJ1-5	TRBD1	CASSYSTGSGRGDQPQHF	TGTGCCAGCAGTTACTCGACAGGGTCGGGTAGAGGGGATCAGCCCCAGCATTTT
NA	TRBV7-2	TRBJ2-1	TRBD1	CASSLVYRTGKSDEQFF	TGTGCCAGCAGCTTAGTATACCGGACAGGGAAAAGCGATGAGCAGTTCTTC
NA	TRBV11-2	TRBJ1-2	TRBD1	CASSLDMRTGRSFLDYGYTF	TGTGCCAGCAGCTTAGATATGAGGACAGGAAGGTCTTTTTTGGACTATGGCTACACCTTC
NA	TRBV10-2	TRBJ1-2	NA	CASREGGGDGYTF	TGCGCCAGCAGGGAAGGGGGGGGTGATGGCTACACCTTC
few	TRBV19	TRBJ1-5	NA	CASNQDTDSNQPQHF	TGTGCCAGTAATCAGGATACAGATAGCAATCAGCCCCAGCATTTT
NA	TRBV19	TRBJ1-2	NA	CASSIWITKTNYGYTF	TGTGCCAGTAGTATATGGATAACTAAAACTAACTATGGCTACACCTTC
NA	TRBV19	TRBJ1-1	NA	CASSMSGPRALTEAFF	TGTGCCAGTAGTATGTCGGGCCCCAGGGCGCTCACTGAAGCTTTCTTT
NA	TRBV6-2/TRBV6-3	TRBJ2-2	TRBD2	CASSLSGRAGELFF	TGTGCCAGCAGTCTCAGCGGGAGGGCCGGGGAGCTGTTTTTT
NA	TRBV2	TRBJ2-1	TRBD2	CASRRGTSRNEQFF	TGTGCCAGCAGGAGAGGGACTAGTCGTAATGAGCAGTTCTTC
NA	TRBV30	TRBJ2-1	NA	CACAAWGPTYNEQFF	TGTGCCTGTGCGGCGTGGGGGCCGACCTACAATGAGCAGTTCTTC
NA	TRBV5-1	TRBJ2-3	TRBD1	CASSLDRGRDTQYF	TGCGCCAGCAGCTTGGACAGGGGGAGGGATACGCAGTATTTT
NA	TRBV10-2	TRBJ1-5	TRBD1	CASSDWTGINNQPQHF	TGCGCCAGCAGTGATTGGACAGGGATTAACAATCAGCCCCAGCATTTT
few	TRBV19	TRBJ2-1	TRBD2	CASTYGRAHNEQFF	TGTGCCAGTACTTACGGGAGGGCCCACAATGAGCAGTTCTTC
once	TRBV4-1	TRBJ1-4	NA	CASSQERGTNEKLFF	TGCGCCAGCAGCCAAGAAAGGGGAACTAATGAAAAACTGTTTTTT
once	TRBV7-2	TRBJ2-1	TRBD2	CASSFLAGRDYNEQFF	TGTGCCAGCAGCTTTTTAGCGGGAAGGGATTACAATGAGCAGTTCTTC